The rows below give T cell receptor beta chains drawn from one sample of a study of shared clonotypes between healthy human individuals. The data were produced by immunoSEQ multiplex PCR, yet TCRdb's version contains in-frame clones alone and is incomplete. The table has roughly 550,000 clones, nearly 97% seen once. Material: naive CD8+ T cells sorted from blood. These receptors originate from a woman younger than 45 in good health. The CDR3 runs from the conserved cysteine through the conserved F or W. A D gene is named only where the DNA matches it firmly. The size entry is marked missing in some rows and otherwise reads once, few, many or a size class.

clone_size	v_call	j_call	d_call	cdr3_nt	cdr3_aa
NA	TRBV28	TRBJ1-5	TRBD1	TGTGCCAGCAGTTGGGGACAGGGGAGTCAGCCCCAGCATTTT	CASSWGQGSQPQHF
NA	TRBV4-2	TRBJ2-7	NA	TGTGCCAGCAGCCAAGATCAGGACCCGGCGGAGCAGTACTTC	CASSQDQDPAEQYF
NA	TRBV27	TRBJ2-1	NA	TGTGCCAGCAGTTGGACAAGCTCCTACAATGAGCAGTTCTTC	CASSWTSSYNEQFF
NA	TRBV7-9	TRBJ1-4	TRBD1	TGTGCCAGCAGCCCGAGGACAGGGGGCCTTAATGAAAAACTGTTTTTT	CASSPRTGGLNEKLFF
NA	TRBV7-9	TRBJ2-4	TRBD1	TGTGCCAGCAGCTTGACAGGGGGCGGCAAAAACATTCAGTACTTC	CASSLTGGGKNIQYF
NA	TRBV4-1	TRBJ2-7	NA	TGCGCCAGCAGCCAAGATCGCCACGAGCAGTACTTC	CASSQDRHEQYF
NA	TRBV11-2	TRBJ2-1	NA	TGTGCCAGCAGCTTAGGAAATGAGCAGTTCTTC	CASSLGNEQFF
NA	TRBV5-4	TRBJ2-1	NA	TGTGCCAGCAGCCAAACACCGGAGGATGAGCAGTTCTTC	CASSQTPEDEQFF
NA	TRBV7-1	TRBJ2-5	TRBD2	TGTGCCAGCAGTTCGTTAATAGCGGGACCAGGGGAGACCCAGTACTTC	CASSSLIAGPGETQYF
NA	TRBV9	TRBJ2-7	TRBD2	TGTGCCAGCAGCCACGGGGGGGCCTCCTCATACGAGCAGTACTTC	CASSHGGASSYEQYF
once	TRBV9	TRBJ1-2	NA	TGTGCCAGCAGCGTAGCGCCTAACTATGGCTACACCTTC	CASSVAPNYGYTF
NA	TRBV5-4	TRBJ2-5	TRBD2	TGTGCCAGCAGCTTGGTTAGCGGGAGGCAAGAGACCCAGTACTTC	CASSLVSGRQETQYF
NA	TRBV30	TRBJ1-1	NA	TGTGCCTGGAGTGTAGGTATAGGGGAGAACACTGAAGCTTTCTTT	CAWSVGIGENTEAFF
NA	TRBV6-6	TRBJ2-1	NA	TGTGCCAGCAGGTCCCTCGGGGCGGGCAATGAGCAGTTCTTC	CASRSLGAGNEQFF
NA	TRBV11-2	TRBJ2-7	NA	TGTGCCAGCAGCTTACTGTCGCCCACCTACGAGCAGTACTTC	CASSLLSPTYEQYF
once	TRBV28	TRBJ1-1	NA	TGTGCCAGCAGTTTAGGATGGCGGAACACTGAAGCTTTCTTT	CASSLGWRNTEAFF
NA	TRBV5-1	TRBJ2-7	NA	TGCGCCAGCAGCTTGGAGGGCAGGGCCTCCGAGCAGTACTTC	CASSLEGRASEQYF
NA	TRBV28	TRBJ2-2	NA	TGTGCCAGCAGTACCTACTGGGGTGGCGGGGAGCTGTTTTTT	CASSTYWGGGELFF
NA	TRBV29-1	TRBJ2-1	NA	TGCAGCGTTTGGGGAGTAAGCAATGAGCAGTTCTTC	CSVWGVSNEQFF
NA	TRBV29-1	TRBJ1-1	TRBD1	TGCAGCGTTGAAGATCAGGGGGCGCCGGGGACTGAAGCTTTCTTT	CSVEDQGAPGTEAFF
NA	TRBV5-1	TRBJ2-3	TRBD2	TGCGCCAGCAGCTTGAGCAACTTAGCGGGATTAGCAGATACGCAGTATTTT	CASSLSNLAGLADTQYF
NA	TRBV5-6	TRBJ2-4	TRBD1	TGTGCCAGCAGCTTGTGGGGACAGGTGTTAGAGGTAGCCAAAAACATTCAGTACTTC	CASSLWGQVLEVAKNIQYF
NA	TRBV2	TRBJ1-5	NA	TGTGCCAGCAGTGAAGCGCGTACCGGGAGCTATAGCAATCAGCCCCAGCATTTT	CASSEARTGSYSNQPQHF
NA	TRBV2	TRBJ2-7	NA	TGTGCCTTCGGAGGCTTCGAAGATGCCCGCTACGAGCAGTACTTC	CAFGGFEDARYEQYF
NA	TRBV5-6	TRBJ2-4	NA	TGTGCCAGCAGCGGCACAGGGATGGCCAAAAACATTCAGTACTTC	CASSGTGMAKNIQYF
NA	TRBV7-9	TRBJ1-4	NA	TGTGCCAGCAGCTTAAACAGTAATGAAAAACTGTTTTTT	CASSLNSNEKLFF
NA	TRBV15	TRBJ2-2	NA	TGTGCCACCAGGACGACCGGTGGAATCGGGGAGCTGTTTTTT	CATRTTGGIGELFF
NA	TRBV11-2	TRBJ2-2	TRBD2	TGTGCCAGCAGTTTACTAGCGGGGCTGCGAACGAACACCGGGGAGCTGTTTTTT	CASSLLAGLRTNTGELFF
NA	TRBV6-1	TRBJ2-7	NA	TGTGCCAGCAGTGACATGGGAACGAGCTACGAGCAGTACTTC	CASSDMGTSYEQYF
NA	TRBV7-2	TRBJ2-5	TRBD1	TGTGCCAGCAGCTCCAGGACAGGGGGGTACCAAGAGACCCAGTACTTC	CASSSRTGGYQETQYF
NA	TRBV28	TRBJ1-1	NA	TGTGCCAGCAGTTTATTGCAGGGTCTGAACACTGAAGCTTTCTTT	CASSLLQGLNTEAFF
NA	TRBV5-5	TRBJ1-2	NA	TGTGCCAGCAGCTTGCTAACGAGGGCGGGCTATGGCTACACCTTC	CASSLLTRAGYGYTF
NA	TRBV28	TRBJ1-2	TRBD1	TGTGCCAGCAGCCTCGATGGACAGGAACCCTATGGCTACACCTTC	CASSLDGQEPYGYTF
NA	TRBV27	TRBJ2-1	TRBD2	TGTGCCAGCAGTGGAGGGACTAGCGGGAGAGAAGAGCAGTTCTTC	CASSGGTSGREEQFF
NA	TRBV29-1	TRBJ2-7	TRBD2	TGCAGCGTCCTCGGGAGGTTAGCTAGCGAGCAGTACTTC	CSVLGRLASEQYF
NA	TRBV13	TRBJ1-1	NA	TGTGCCAGCAGCTTCGGACTTCTCCCAAACACTGAAGCTTTCTTT	CASSFGLLPNTEAFF
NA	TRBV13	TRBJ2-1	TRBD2	TGTGCCAGCAGAAGGACTAGCGGGGGCTACAATGAGCAGTTCTTC	CASRRTSGGYNEQFF
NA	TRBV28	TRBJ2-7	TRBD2	TGTGCCAGCAGTTTCCTAGCGGGTCGAGCCGAGCAGTACTTC	CASSFLAGRAEQYF
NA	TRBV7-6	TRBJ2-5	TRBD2	TGTGCCAGCAGCCCAGGACTAGAGATACAAGAGACCCAGTACTTC	CASSPGLEIQETQYF
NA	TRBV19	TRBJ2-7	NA	TGTGCCAGTAGTCCAGGGTACGGAGGCTACGAGCAGTACTTC	CASSPGYGGYEQYF
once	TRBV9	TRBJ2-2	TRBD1	TGTGCCAGCAGCGTATTAGGGGGCCCGACGAACACCGGGGAGCTGTTTTTT	CASSVLGGPTNTGELFF
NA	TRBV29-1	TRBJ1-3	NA	TGCAGCGTTTTGGGGACTCCTGACTCTGGAAACACCATATATTTT	CSVLGTPDSGNTIYF
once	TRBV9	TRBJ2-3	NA	TGTGCCAGCAACCCCTCGGGCGGAACAGATACGCAGTATTTT	CASNPSGGTDTQYF
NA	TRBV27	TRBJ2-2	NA	TGTGCCAGCAGTTTCATGCCCGGGGAGCTGTTTTTT	CASSFMPGELFF
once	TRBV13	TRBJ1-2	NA	TGTGCCAGCAGCTTAGTGGCAGGACACGAGCCGAAGGGCTACACCTTC	CASSLVAGHEPKGYTF
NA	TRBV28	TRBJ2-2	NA	TGTGCCAGCAGTTTGGAGGGGAACGCGAACACCGGGGAGCTGTTTTTT	CASSLEGNANTGELFF
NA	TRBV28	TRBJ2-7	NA	TGTGCCAGCAGTTTGTGGGGATCGACGAAATACGAGCAGTACTTC	CASSLWGSTKYEQYF
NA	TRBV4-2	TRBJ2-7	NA	TGTGCCAGCAGCCAAGTGGGGGGGCTGAACGAGCAGTACTTC	CASSQVGGLNEQYF
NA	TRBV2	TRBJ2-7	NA	TGTGCCAGCAGTGCAGGGTCCGCCTACGAGCAGTACTTC	CASSAGSAYEQYF
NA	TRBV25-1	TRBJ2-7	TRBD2	TGTGCCAGCAGCAGCGGGAGGTCCTACGAGCAGTACTTC	CASSSGRSYEQYF
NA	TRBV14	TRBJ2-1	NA	TGTGCCAGCAGCCCCGGGATTGCAGTTGTAGGTGAGCAGTTCTTC	CASSPGIAVVGEQFF
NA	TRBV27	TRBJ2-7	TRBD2	TGTGCCAGCAGTCTAGGGACTAGCGGGAGCAGCGAGCAGTACTTC	CASSLGTSGSSEQYF
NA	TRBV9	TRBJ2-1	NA	TGTGCCAGCGGTCCGGGAGAATGGAAATGGGATGAGCAGTTCTTC	CASGPGEWKWDEQFF